This T cell receptor (beta chain) was captured by sequencing in a study of blood T cell repertoires in COVID-19 (dated by TCRdb to the early 2020s). Regarding the research as a whole: The collaborator samples originated in the United States, Italy and Spain and spanned the acute and convalescent phases of COVID-19. The material from the prospective study consisted of cDNA or gDNA derived from T cells, B-cell-depleted T cells, or PBMCs. Subjects who had been exposed to COVID-19, were actively infected with it, or had recovered from it provided the deeply sampled blood TCRbeta repertoires that made up the dataset. The repertoires were released in a freely available public database meant as a resource for research on the immune response to SARS-CoV-2. The samples were drawn from the first 160 participants of the ongoing ImmuneRACE study and from under 1,500 subjects provided by 6 global collaborators. The sample metadata nearly always contained a de-identified subject ID, COVID-19 status, age in years and sex. Where HLA class I and class II types were available, the types were taken from metadata supplied by the sample provider, not from assay-based typing.

TCRbeta CDR3 regions were amplified from genomic DNA by means of the immunoSEQ Assay, a bias-controlled multiplex PCR. The original pipeline was this. Within the assay, amplification of reference gene primers was used to estimate how many nucleated cells each sample contained. Sequence reads were collapsed and filtered to measure the absolute abundance of every unique TCRbeta CDR3 rearrangement. For each sample, productive Simpson clonality was calculated as the square root of Simpson's diversity index across productive rearrangements. The immuneACCESS repertoire file appears here via TCRdb, limited to in-frame rearrangements. These files lack a portion of the clones; in checked studies, under half of the deficit traces to unresolved V genes, and the cause of the others is not known. V, J and clone size reflect that table, while D and trimming were determined from the DNA. This sample gives 90,000 to 120,000 clones in total; roughly 88% of them show up just once. The biggest ten clones account for roughly 6.5% of the sample.

This clone appeared a few times. Its antigen specificity is not known. Base-call qualities are not available, and no considerably larger clone is one nucleotide away. The collaborating institutions used their own protocols to collect whole blood in K2EDTA tubes. For TCRbeta analysis, collaborators shipped samples as frozen whole blood, isolated PBMCs, or DNA extracted from either of those sample types. At the junction V is shortened by 0 bases and J by 0 bases, with 13 bases in between. Taken from the germline V gene, the CDR1 and CDR2 loops are SGHRS and YFSETQ. The CDR3 sequence holds 17 residues, the cysteine and phenylalanine included. Just CDR3 DNA is preserved here, 51 bases in frame from base 1. Broader findings and caveats from the paper: How much clinical and demographic metadata was included differed by source and by participant, and the metadata was provided uncurated.

The chain uses TRBV5-1 and TRBJ2-1; possibly the D gene is TRBD2, per 6 matching bases. The TCR comes from a woman aged 60-75 years with acute or convalescent COVID-19. Sequencing was carried out using peripheral blood. Read as DNA, the sequence is TGCGCCAGCAGCTTGGCGGGGGTAGCCCGCTCCTACAATGAGCAGTTCTTC. Translation gives CASSLAGVARSYNEQFF.